One and the same sample provided the 24 T cell receptor beta chains below, sequenced in a study of cytomegalovirus exposure and HLA in healthy donors. 60 Vbeta and 13 Jbeta primers were used in PCR. Some clones are missing from TCRdb's copy, which holds only in-frame ones; the method was immunoSEQ multiplex PCR. The sample consists of about 120,000 clones, roughly two thirds of them appearing once. Sequencing input: PBMCs. These TCRs come from a man aged 25 to 40 in good health and CMV-seropositive.

J is TRBJ2-7 and V is TRBV6-5; 10 bases line up with TRBD2. The J segment lost 4 bases and the V segment lost 0 bases, leaving 3 bases of the junction unmatched. Germline values: CDR1 MNHEY, CDR2 SVGAGI. CDR3 length: 15 amino acids. In DNA form, the CDR3 reads TGTGCCAGCAGTTACTCACCTAGCGGGGGATACGAGCAGTACTTC. It is translated as CASSYSPSGGYEQYF.

This chain links TRBV7-9 with TRBJ2-5; D may be TRBD2 (5 bases). The ends were cut back, 2 bases at V and 6 bases at J, with 10 bases in the middle. The CDR3 extends over 13 amino acids. Germline-derived CDR1 and CDR2 are SEHNR and FQNEAQ (reference sequence). CDR3 nucleotides: TGTGCCAGCAGCTTAACGGCTAGCCAGACCCAGTACTTC. This sequence encodes CASSLTASQTQYF.

The chain is built from TRBV28 and TRBJ2-7; 9 bases agree with TRBD1. The length of the CDR3 is 14 residues. The germline gives CDR1 MDHEN, CDR2 SYDVKM. After removal of 3 bases from V and 4 bases from J, the junction contained 4 bases not matched to a gene. Here the CDR3 reads CASSFGQGSYEQYF. The CDR3 DNA is TGTGCCAGCAGTTTCGGACAGGGGTCATACGAGCAGTACTTC.

The chain employs TRBV5-1 and TRBJ2-3, with TRBD1 matching 10 bases. The CDR3 runs 18 residues. V trimming: 0 bases; J trimming: 3 bases; junction bases outside the gene matches: 10. Germline assignment: CDR1 SGHRS and CDR2 YFSETQ. CDR3 coding DNA: TGCGCCAGCAGCTTGGAAGTTATGGGACAGGGGTTGACAGATACGCAGTATTTT. Protein sequence: CASSLEVMGQGLTDTQYF.

The chain has TRBV4-3 and TRBJ1-5; no clear D gene. Germline V gene sequence: CDR1 LGHNA, CDR2 YSLEER. The CDR3 runs 15 residues. V dropped 0 bases and J dropped 4 bases, with 10 bases sitting between them. CDR3 residues: CASSQDSGPNQPQHF. The CDR3 coding sequence is TGCGCCAGCAGCCAAGATTCAGGTCCTAATCAGCCCCAGCATTTT.

This rearrangement joins TRBV6-1 to TRBJ1-2; 7 bases match TRBD1. Germline CDR1 is MNHNS and CDR2 is SASEGT. The V gene end was trimmed by 6 bases and the J gene end by 2 bases; junction bases not matched to a gene: 9. The CDR3 is 15 amino acids. The CDR3 loop reads CASRETTGINYGYTF. CDR3 nucleotide sequence: TGTGCCAGCAGGGAGACGACAGGGATAAACTATGGCTACACCTTC.

The V call is TRBV7-2, the J call TRBJ2-1, with D perhaps matching TRBD1 (5 bases). Germline loops: CDR1 SGHTA, CDR2 FQGNSA. Trimming shortened V by 6 bases and J by 3 bases, and 9 bases separated the two germline ends. This CDR3 contains 13 residues. CDR3 amino acids: CASRQGLYNEQFF. The CDR3 coding sequence is TGTGCCAGCAGGCAGGGTCTCTACAATGAGCAGTTCTTC. Full variable domain (remainder filled in from reference TRBV7-2 and TRBJ2-1): GAGVSQSPSNKVTEKGKDVELRCDPISGHTALYWYRQSLGQGLEFLIYFQGNSAPDKSGLPSDRFSAERTGGSVSTLTIQRTQQEDSAVYLCASRQGLYNEQFFGPGTRLTVL.

The V gene is TRBV15, the J gene TRBJ1-1, with 8 nucleotides matching TRBD1. Germline V CDR1 and CDR2: LNHNV, YYDKDF (reference sequence). The CDR3 runs to 15 residues. The J segment lost 2 bases and the V segment lost 1 base, leaving 3 bases of the junction unmatched. CDR3: CATSRGDRGNTEAFF. CDR3 nucleotide sequence: TGTGCCACCAGCAGAGGAGACAGGGGAAACACTGAAGCTTTCTTT.

V gene TRBV2 combines with J gene TRBJ2-1, with D maybe TRBD2 (5 bases). Germline V lookup: CDR1 SNHLY, CDR2 FYNNEI. This CDR3 has 12 residues. The ends were cut back, 3 bases at V and 12 bases at J, with 12 bases in the middle. CDR3 sequence: CASSDSRETQFF. In DNA form, the CDR3 reads TGTGCCAGCAGTGACTCCCGGGAAACGCAGTTCTTC.

The chain couples TRBV5-1 to TRBJ1-6; D may be TRBD1 (5 bases). This CDR3 spans 13 amino acids. Germline V gives CDR1 SGHRS, CDR2 YFSETQ. V was clipped by 2 bases and J by 7 bases, with 7 bases between them. CDR3 sequence reads: CASSFQGNSPLHF. CDR3 nucleotide sequence: TGCGCCAGCAGCTTCCAGGGAAATTCACCCCTCCACTTT. Together with reference TRBV5-1 and TRBJ1-6, the CDR3 gives the full variable domain: KAGVTQTPRYLIKTRGQQVTLSCSPISGHRSVSWYQQTPGQGLQFLFEYFSETQRNKGNFPGRFSGRQFSNSRSEMNVSTLELGDSALYLCASSFQGNSPLHFGNGTRLTVT.

V usage is TRBV29-1 and J usage is TRBJ2-2; the match to TRBD2 covers 11 bases. Germline V CDR1 and CDR2: SQVTM, ANQGSEA. V shed 6 bases, J shed 1 base, and the junction held 4 bases outside the gene matches. This CDR3 has 15 amino acids. CDR3 loop: CSVLGLAENTGELFF. The CDR3 region has the DNA TGCAGCGTCCTGGGACTAGCGGAGAACACCGGGGAGCTGTTTTTT.

This clone has a single count. The rearrangement uses TRBV11-2 and TRBJ2-7; 7 bases fit TRBD2. V trimming: 3 bases; J trimming: 4 bases; junction bases outside the gene matches: 3. This CDR3 is 13 amino acids long. Germline assignment: CDR1 SGHAT and CDR2 FQNNGV. CDR3 bases: TGTGCCAGCAGCTTCCCCGGGGGGTACGAGCAGTACTTC. This encodes CASSFPGGYEQYF.

For the CDR3, the DNA is TGTGCCAGCAGCTTTGATAGCGGGAGGTACGAGCAGTACTTC. It encodes CASSFDSGRYEQYF. The genes are TRBV5-4 and TRBJ2-7; TRBD2 matches 10 bases. The V gene's germline CDR1 is SGHNT and CDR2 YYREEE (reference sequence). V trimming: 2 bases; J trimming: 4 bases; junction bases outside the gene matches: 3. This CDR3 comprises 14 residues. Full variable domain (rest looked up from reference TRBV5-4 and TRBJ2-7): ETGVTQSPTHLIKTRGQQVTLRCSSQSGHNTVSWYQQALGQGPQFIFQYYREEENGRGNFPPRFSGLQFPNYSSELNVNALELDDSALYLCASSFDSGRYEQYFGPGTRLTVT.

The J gene is TRBJ2-5, the V gene TRBV6-5, with D tentatively TRBD2 (6 bases). Germline values: CDR1 MNHEY, CDR2 SVGAGI. Deletions cut 6 bases from V and 5 bases from J, with 16 bases between. This CDR3 contains 14 residues. This CDR3 reads CASSPFPSGETQYF. CDR3 coding DNA: TGTGCCAGCAGCCCCTTCCCCAGCGGGGAGACCCAGTACTTC.

The chain couples TRBV12-5 to TRBJ2-2; the D gene is possibly TRBD2 (5 bases). The CDR3 runs to 17 residues. The V gene's germline CDR1 is LGHNT and CDR2 FRNRAP. Trimming took off 1 base at V and 4 bases at J, with 16 bases between the two ends. CDR3 region: CASGLAAGARGTGELFF. The CDR3 coding sequence is TGTGCTAGTGGTTTGGCCGCGGGTGCGAGAGGCACCGGGGAGCTGTTTTTT.

CDR3 protein: CASSVRGLAYEQYF. The DNA for the CDR3 is TGTGCCAGCAGTGTAAGGGGCCTCGCCTACGAGCAGTACTTC. The chain is built from TRBV6-1 and TRBJ2-7; D possibly corresponds to TRBD1 (5 bases). Germline V lookup: CDR1 MNHNS, CDR2 SASEGT. The V gene lost 4 bases and the J gene lost 2 bases, with 12 bases spanning the gap. The CDR3 is 14 amino acids.

The chain combines TRBV28 with TRBJ2-7; a possible D gene is TRBD1 (6 bases). Germline lookup yields CDR1 MDHEN and CDR2 SYDVKM. The CDR3 has 15 residues. V lost 4 bases and J 2 bases, leaving 15 bases between the germline ends. The CDR3 spells CASSSWTVPTYEQYF. CDR3 DNA sequence: TGTGCCAGCAGTTCCTGGACAGTTCCAACCTACGAGCAGTACTTC.

The J gene is TRBJ2-7, the V gene TRBV27; the match to TRBD2 covers 7 bases. The V gene's germline CDR1 is MNHEY and CDR2 SMNVEV (reference sequence). The CDR3 length is 16 residues. The J segment lost 7 bases and the V segment lost 4 bases, leaving 16 bases of the junction unmatched. This CDR3 is CASSSWEGPLIREQYF. The CDR3 nucleotides read TGTGCCAGCAGTTCATGGGAGGGCCCCCTTATACGAGAGCAGTACTTC.

The chain links TRBV5-1 to TRBJ2-7; 12 bases are a match to TRBD2. The CDR3 totals 16 residues. Germline V CDR1 and CDR2: SGHRS, YFSETQ. V was pared by 4 bases and J by 7 bases, with 12 bases of the junction left unmatched. CDR3 protein: CASSTRLAGVSGEQYF. The DNA of the CDR3 is TGCGCCAGCAGCACTAGACTAGCGGGAGTGTCGGGGGAGCAGTACTTC.

Here the CDR3 reads CASRPQGYAYGYTF. The DNA for the CDR3 is TGTGCCAGCAGGCCACAGGGGTATGCCTATGGCTACACCTTC. The J gene is TRBJ1-2, the V gene TRBV28; 7 bases line up with TRBD1. CDR3 length: 14 amino acids. V gave up 6 bases and J gave up 4 bases; unmatched junction bases: 8. From germline, CDR1 is MDHEN and CDR2 SYDVKM.

This chain joins TRBV10-3 and TRBJ1-4, with D tentatively TRBD1 (5 bases). Trimming took 2 bases from V and 8 from J, leaving 12 bases between them. Germline lookup yields CDR1 ENHRY and CDR2 SYGVKD. The CDR3 loop spans 14 amino acids. The CDR3 DNA reads as TGTGCCATCAGTGAGAGTGCGGGGGTGGAAAAACTGTTTTTT. This gives the protein CAISESAGVEKLFF.

The V gene is TRBV5-4, the J gene TRBJ2-5, with D unresolved. The CDR3 consists of 14 residues. Trimming removed 1 base at V and 5 bases at J, with 12 bases between. Germline CDR1 SGHNT, CDR2 YYREEE (reference sequence). CDR3: CASSLFSERETQYF. The DNA of the CDR3 is TGTGCCAGCAGCTTGTTTTCCGAGAGGGAGACCCAGTACTTC.

The V call is TRBV7-3, the J call TRBJ2-1; possibly TRBD2 for D (6 bases). This CDR3 spans 16 amino acids. CDR1 and CDR2 (germline): SGHTA, FQGTGA. V gave up 2 bases and J gave up 10 bases, with 21 bases separating them. CDR3 coding DNA: TGTGCCAGCAGCTTATCACGTAGCGGCCTACGTCGGGAGCAGTTCTTC. This gives the protein CASSLSRSGLRREQFF.

This clone was recorded a few times. The J gene is TRBJ1-1, the V gene TRBV2, with D maybe TRBD1 (5 bases). There are 14 residues in the CDR3. The V and J ends lost 5 bases and 0 bases respectively, with 10 bases between them. The germline gives CDR1 SNHLY, CDR2 FYNNEI. The CDR3 DNA reads as TGTGCCAGCAGTCGACAGCTCATGAACACTGAAGCTTTCTTT. Translated: CASSRQLMNTEAFF.